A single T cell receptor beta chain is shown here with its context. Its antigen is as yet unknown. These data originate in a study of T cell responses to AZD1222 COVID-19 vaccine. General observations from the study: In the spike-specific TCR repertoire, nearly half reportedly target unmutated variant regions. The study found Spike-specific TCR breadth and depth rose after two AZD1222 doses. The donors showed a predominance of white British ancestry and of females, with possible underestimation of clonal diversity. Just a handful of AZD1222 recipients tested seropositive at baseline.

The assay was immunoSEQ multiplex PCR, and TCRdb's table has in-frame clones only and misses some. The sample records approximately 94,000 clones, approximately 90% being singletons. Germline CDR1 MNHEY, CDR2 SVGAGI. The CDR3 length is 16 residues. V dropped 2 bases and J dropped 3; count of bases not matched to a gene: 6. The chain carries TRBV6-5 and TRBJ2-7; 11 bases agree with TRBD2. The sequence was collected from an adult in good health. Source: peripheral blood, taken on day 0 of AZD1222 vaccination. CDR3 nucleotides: TGTGCCAGCAGTTACGCCCAGGGGACTAGCGGCTACGAGCAGTACTTC. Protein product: CASSYAQGTSGYEQYF.